Listed here are 2 T cell receptor beta chains from one sample, sequenced in a study of T cell changes during pregnancy in multiple sclerosis. Using immunoSEQ multiplex PCR, the repertoire was profiled, and TCRdb retains in-frame clones only, with some absent. The sample shows 40,000 to 45,000 clones, 85% to 95% of them seen only once. Sequenced here: CD4+ T cells from peripheral blood mononuclear cells, sampled in the third trimester of pregnancy. These receptor sequences come from a female donor with multiple sclerosis, enrolled in a pregnancy study.

The chain uses TRBV7-2 and TRBJ1-2; perhaps TRBD1 as D (5 bases). From germline, CDR1 is SGHTA and CDR2 FQGNSA. V was cut by 0 bases and J by 4 bases, with 15 bases left in between. The CDR3 consists of 16 residues. The CDR3 nucleotides are TGTGCCAGCAGCTTAGCCCTCGGGGGGGGTGCCTATGGCTACACCTTC. The encoded protein is CASSLALGGGAYGYTF.

The chain joins TRBV5-1 to TRBJ2-1; the match to TRBD2 covers 14 bases. The germline V gene has CDR1 SGHRS and CDR2 YFSETQ. Trimming removed 0 bases from V and 1 base from J; junction bases left unmatched: 6. The CDR3 contains 19 residues. CDR3 coding DNA: TGCGCCAGCAGCTTGGACCCCGGGACTAGCGGGAGTTCCTACAATGAGCAGTTCTTC. This encodes CASSLDPGTSGSSYNEQFF. The whole variable domain, remainder taken from reference TRBV5-1 and TRBJ2-1, is KAGVTQTPRYLIKTRGQQVTLSCSPISGHRSVSWYQQTPGQGLQFLFEYFSETQRNKGNFPGRFSGRQFSNSRSEMNVSTLELGDSALYLCASSLDPGTSGSSYNEQFFGPGTRLTVL.